This entry describes one T cell receptor (beta chain). Its antigen is undetermined. It was across several immunoSEQ plates that each subset's genomic DNA was evenly split. Clones were sequenced by immunoSEQ multiplex PCR, and TCRdb holds only the in-frame ones, with some missing. The data show some 2,400,000 clones, almost 96% seen once. The CDR3 consists of 14 residues. CDR1 SGHTA and CDR2 FQGNSA come from the germline V gene. Between the trimmed V and J ends, which lost 5 bases and 7 bases, there was a span of 15 bases. These data belong to a study of shared clonotypes between healthy human individuals. Study-level findings and limits: Naive CD4 clonotypes were shared across a few donors at around 5.4%. Incomplete sequencing of sorted subsets was indicated by rarefaction despite large depth.

Sequences were obtained from naive CD4+ T cells sorted from blood. Subset in this sample: CD45RA+ positively selected. The clonotype was recovered from a man younger than 30 in good health. V and J are TRBV7-2 and TRBJ2-1; D may be TRBD1 (5 bases). In DNA form, the CDR3 reads TGTGCCAGCAGCCTCAGGGCCCCCCGGAATGAGCAGTTCTTC. It yields the protein CASSLRAPRNEQFF.